This T cell receptor beta chain derives from a study of shared clonotypes between healthy human individuals (TCRdb year 2020). About the investigation overall: A couple of women and a few men aged 18 to 49 years were included in the cohort. Per donor, three plates each were used for CD4 naive and CD4 memory, two for CD8 naive, and one for CD8 memory. To estimate repertoire size and how much clonotypes are shared between individuals, the study performed deep sequencing of blood TCR repertoires from a handful of healthy adults. Libraries were prepared and TCR repertoires were sequenced by different laboratories using diverse techniques, in order to increase sequencing depth and limit assay-specific biases. Each donor's leukapheresis produced roughly between roughly 0.94 and 9.5 billion PBMCs. Points the paper makes about the study in general: Compared with non-shared clonotypes, clonotypes shared by all four sorted-subset donors had higher generation probabilities. When four donors were compared, the shared fraction of clonotypes was 5% to 6.5% for naive CD4, 3.5% for naive CD8, more than 2% for memory CD4, and approximately 0.4% for memory CD8. Sampling was restricted to blood, and TCR repertoires in tissues likely differ from the TCR repertoires found in blood. Based on pairwise subsampling, the degree of clonotype sharing among donors was expected to be affected by sequencing depth. Because the study included only a small number of donors, the genetic and exposure-history diversity represented was limited. Naive subsets generally had larger estimated clonotype richness than memory subsets did. Even with the large sequencing depth, rarefaction of the sorted-subset datasets indicated that sequencing was incomplete.

Using the deep immunoSEQ assay, TCR CDR3 regions were amplified from genomic DNA by multiplex PCR. For each cell subset, the extracted genomic DNA was distributed evenly across all wells of several immunoSEQ 96-well plates, and each plate served as one replicate. For sorted subsets, roughly 200 ng of genomic DNA, equivalent to 25,000 to 35,000 T cell genomes, went into each replicate PCR. Purified libraries were measured with a Qubit 3.0 fluorometer, size-checked on a Bioanalyzer 2100, and measured again with the KAPA Library Quantification kit. Each immunoSEQ 96-well plate was sequenced on its own single-read 150-cycle Illumina NextSeq 550 flow cell. Regarding the original processing steps: The immunoSEQ output contained only junctional sequences without quality scores, so filtering could not match that applied to full-length reads. To assign V/J genes and CDR3, sequences were annotated against IMGT germline references using PyIR, a Python wrapper for IgBLAST v1.9. Reads were removed for weak V/J assignments (E-value above 1e-6), missing CDR3, stop codons, out-of-frame junctions, or ambiguous translated residues. A V3J clonotype was defined by an identical inferred V gene, J gene, and CDR3 amino acid sequence. The percentage overlap between two repertoires was calculated by dividing the number of shared unique clonotypes by the size of the smaller repertoire. RTK rarefaction, the Chao1 estimator, and Recon v2.1 estimates of unobserved clonotypes were used to assess repertoire richness. Generation probabilities for all TCRbeta clonotypes obtained by the gDNA method from several donors were computed using OLGA. As stored in TCRdb, this immuneACCESS dataset retains in-frame rearrangements with V and J assigned. A fraction of the clones does not appear; measured against another copy, unresolved V genes explain less than half of the discrepancy, and the remainder lacks a known reason. V and J calls and clone size are copied from that table; D and trimming were computed from the DNA. The sample data list around 2.3 million clones, and 90% to 96% of these were observed just once. Together, the top ten hold roughly 0.13% of the sample.

The germline V gene sets CDR1 to SGHDT and CDR2 to YYEEEE. From the cysteine through the phenylalanine, the CDR3 covers 15 amino acids. The DNA shown is the 45-base CDR3, in frame from base 1. V sheds 2 bases and J sheds 0 bases, leaving 8 bases between their ends. Healthy HIV-negative adults with no recently reported acute infections or vaccinations were included as donors. Every donor was a Caucasian adult living in Nashville, Tennessee, USA. Magnetic negative selection was used to enrich CD4+ T cells, after which naive cells were positively selected on CD45RA and the negative fraction became the memory subset. Blood was obtained by leukapheresis, after which PBMCs were separated by Ficoll-Histopaque density gradient centrifugation and cryopreserved in liquid nitrogen vapor phase. Analytical flow cytometry was used to check the purity and quantity of each magnetically sorted T cell population. Genomic DNA was isolated from each sorted fraction and quantified by UV absorbance on a Nanodrop 2000c.

As for this clone: Its antigen is currently not known. No base quality information exists; no much larger clone differs at one position. This same CDR3 is encoded by further DNA sequences in the sample.

The sample taken for sequencing was naive CD4+ T cells sorted from blood. Interpreted using the paper, the cell subset or site label stands for: CD45RA+ positively selected. This receptor was taken from a man younger than 35 in good health. The chain links TRBV5-6 with TRBJ1-4; TRBD1 is a possible D gene, resting on 6 matching bases. The CDR3: CASSLQGPTNEKLFF. The sequence in DNA is TGTGCCAGCAGCTTACAGGGACCAACTAATGAAAAACTGTTTTTT.